Following are 32 T cell receptor beta chains from one sample sequenced in a study of shared clonotypes between healthy human individuals. Naive CD8 isolation took CD45RO-negative cells positively selected for CCR7 and excluded terminally differentiated effector memory CD45RA+ cells. Assay used: immunoSEQ multiplex PCR; TCRdb lists only in-frame clones, some missing. The repertoire holds around 610,000 clones, 95% to 97% seen once, with roughly 0.1% in the top ten. The sample taken for sequencing was naive CD8+ T cells sorted from blood. These receptors came from a woman aged 30 to 39 in good health.

The gene calls are TRBV10-3 and TRBJ2-7; 12 bases are a match to TRBD2. The V and J ends lost 9 bases and 1 base, in that order; junction bases with no gene match: 13. CDR1 is ENHRY and CDR2 is SYGVKD in the germline V gene. The CDR3 spans 17 residues. The CDR3: CAIGRTSGEYPSYEQYF. As DNA, the CDR3 is TGTGCCATTGGACGGACTAGCGGGGAATACCCTTCCTACGAGCAGTACTTC.

The chain carries TRBV27 and TRBJ2-7; D call uncertain. The CDR3 has 15 residues. The V and J ends lost 0 bases and 3 bases respectively, with 12 bases between them. CDR1 is MNHEY, CDR2 SMNVEV, per germline (reference sequence). The CDR3 is CASSLSVSEYYEQYF. CDR3 DNA sequence: TGTGCCAGCAGTTTATCGGTATCGGAGTACTACGAGCAGTACTTC.

As to this clone: One junction end does not reproduce the germline sequence, and a read error may be involved. The rearrangement uses TRBV9 and TRBJ2-7; D not certain. The CDR3 has 11 amino acids. CDR1 and CDR2 (germline): SGDLS, YYNGEE. The CDR3 protein is CASSVSPEQCF. DNA for the CDR3: TGTGCCAGCAGCGTAAGCCCCGAGCAGTGCTTC.

The chain joins TRBV7-6 to TRBJ2-1; D is perhaps TRBD2 (6 bases). The CDR3 runs 16 residues. From germline, CDR1 is SGHVS and CDR2 FNYEAQ. V was shortened by 1 base and J by 5 bases, with 15 bases between the two germline ends. CDR3 coding DNA: TGTGCCAGCAGCTTAGTTTATCAGGGACTCAACAATGAGCAGTTCTTC. Translating it yields CASSLVYQGLNNEQFF.

This chain links TRBV19 with TRBJ2-7; 8 bases agree with TRBD2. Germline V gene data show CDR1 as LNHDA and CDR2 as SQIVND (reference sequence). The junction had 7 bases not matched to a gene; V was cut back by 2 bases and J by 7 bases. The CDR3 extends over 14 amino acids. CDR3 residues: CASSISGSLGEQYF. CDR3 DNA sequence: TGTGCCAGTAGTATAAGCGGGAGTCTGGGTGAGCAGTACTTC.

Written as DNA, the CDR3 is TGTGCCAGTACCCCTCTCGGGGGGTTGAGTTTGAACACTGAAGCTTTCTTT. Amino acids: CASTPLGGLSLNTEAFF. This sequence joins TRBV19 and TRBJ1-1, with D maybe TRBD1 (5 bases). V lost 7 bases and J 0 bases, leaving 21 bases between the germline ends. Germline CDR1 LNHDA, CDR2 SQIVND (reference sequence). CDR3 length equals 17 residues.

Details on this clone: Additional DNA sequences in this sample encode the identical CDR3. This chain joins TRBV28 and TRBJ2-1; the match to TRBD1 covers 7 bases. The CDR3 has 15 residues. The trim removed 4 bases at V and 3 bases at J, leaving 6 bases unmatched. Germline CDR1 and CDR2: MDHEN and SYDVKM. The CDR3 DNA is TGTGCCAGCAGTTCACCCCGGGACAGCTACAATGAGCAGTTCTTC. Translated: CASSSPRDSYNEQFF.

The chain has TRBV27 and TRBJ2-1; D is uncertain. The germline CDR1 and CDR2 sequences are MNHEY and SMNVEV (reference sequence). V was shortened by 2 bases and J by 0 bases, with 5 bases between the two germline ends. This CDR3 has 14 residues. In nucleotides, the CDR3 is TGTGCCAGCAGTTTACATTACTCCTACAATGAGCAGTTCTTC. It translates to CASSLHYSYNEQFF.

The gene calls are TRBV7-2 and TRBJ2-7; D unresolved. Germline CDR1 SGHTA, CDR2 FQGNSA. Deletions cut 4 bases from V and 6 bases from J, with 7 bases between. CDR3 length: 11 amino acids. CDR3 DNA sequence: TGTGCCAGCAGCTGGGGATTCGAGCAGTACTTC. Protein: CASSWGFEQYF.

DNA of the CDR3: TGTGCCAGCAGTGGGGGAACGGGAATATACTACGAGCAGTACTTC. This codes for CASSGGTGIYYEQYF. This chain connects TRBV2 to TRBJ2-7, with D maybe TRBD2 (5 bases). The germline V gene encodes CDR1 SNHLY and CDR2 FYNNEI. This CDR3 spans 15 amino acids. Trimming pared 4 bases from V and 3 bases from J, leaving 16 bases between.

The J gene is TRBJ2-1, the V gene TRBV27, with 8 bases aligning to TRBD1. CDR1 and CDR2 from the germline V gene are MNHEY and SMNVEV (reference sequence). This CDR3 comprises 14 residues. V dropped 1 base and J dropped 5; count of bases not matched to a gene: 1. In nucleotides, the CDR3 is TGTGCCAGCAGTTTATGGACAGGGAACAATGAGCAGTTCTTC. Translation gives CASSLWTGNNEQFF.

As DNA, the CDR3 is TGCAGCGTTTTTGGACTAGCGGGTTACAATGAGCAGTTCTTC. It translates to CSVFGLAGYNEQFF. The rearrangement links TRBV29-1 to TRBJ2-1; 11 nucleotides line up with TRBD2. Looked up from germline, CDR1 is SQVTM and CDR2 is ANQGSEA. The CDR3 covers 14 residues. The junction had 4 bases not matched to a gene; V was cut back by 5 bases and J by 4 bases.

This rearrangement joins TRBV27 to TRBJ2-3, with D tentatively TRBD2 (5 bases). V lost 5 bases and J 4 bases, leaving 10 bases between the germline ends. There are 13 residues in the CDR3. The V gene's germline CDR1 is MNHEY and CDR2 SMNVEV (reference sequence). In nucleotides, the CDR3 is TGTGCCAGCAGTGTACTACTAGCAGATACGCAGTATTTT. Amino acids: CASSVLLADTQYF.

A single count supports this clone. In DNA form, the CDR3 reads TGCGCCAGCAGCCGGAGGGAGTCCACAGATACGCAGTATTTT. It specifies CASSRRESTDTQYF. The rearrangement links TRBV4-1 to TRBJ2-3; D possibly corresponds to TRBD2 (6 bases). The CDR3 length is 14 residues. Per germline, CDR1 MGHRA and CDR2 YSYEKL. V was clipped by 4 bases and J by 2 bases, with 10 bases between them.

This clone was counted between two and nine times. The chain combines TRBV28 with TRBJ1-5, with no clear D. Germline assignment: CDR1 MDHEN and CDR2 SYDVKM. The V end was cut by 6 bases, the J end by 3 bases, with 12 bases between. The CDR3 spans 14 residues. CDR3: CASRWTLSNQPQHF. CDR3 coding DNA: TGTGCCAGCAGGTGGACTTTGTCCAATCAGCCCCAGCATTTT. Looking up the rest from reference TRBV28 and TRBJ1-5 gives the full variable domain: DVKVTQSSRYLVKRTGEKVFLECVQDMDHENMFWYRQDPGLGLRLIYFSYDVKMKEKGDIPEGYSVSREKKERFSLILESASTNQTSMYLCASRWTLSNQPQHFGDGTRLSIL.

The rearrangement uses TRBV10-1 and TRBJ2-7; unclear D gene. The CDR3 length is 13 residues. The germline CDR1 and CDR2 sequences are WNHNN and SYGVQD (reference sequence). Trimming removed 3 bases at V and 3 bases at J, with 9 bases between. CDR3 loop: CASSDSVNYEQYF. In DNA form, the CDR3 reads TGCGCCAGCAGTGACTCCGTTAACTACGAGCAGTACTTC.

V usage is TRBV13 and J usage is TRBJ2-2, with D hard to call. Germline loops: CDR1 PRHDT, CDR2 FYEKMQ (reference sequence). This CDR3 comprises 17 residues. Trimming took 0 bases from V and 7 from J, leaving 18 bases between them. This chain's CDR3 is CASSLGPAEIFRGELFF. CDR3 nucleotides: TGTGCCAGCAGCTTAGGCCCTGCGGAGATTTTCCGCGGGGAGCTGTTTTTT.

This chain joins TRBV5-6 and TRBJ1-1; a possible D gene is TRBD1 (6 bases). The germline V and J ends were trimmed by 2 bases and 0 bases, with 14 bases remaining between them. The V gene's germline CDR1 is SGHDT and CDR2 YYEEEE. CDR3 length: 16 amino acids. The CDR3 loop reads CASSLTVTGLNTEAFF. In DNA form, the CDR3 reads TGTGCCAGCAGCTTAACGGTGACAGGACTGAACACTGAAGCTTTCTTT.

This clone showed up just a few times. The chain links TRBV19 to TRBJ1-5; no reliable D call. CDR3 length equals 14 residues. CDR1 is LNHDA, CDR2 SQIVND, per germline (reference sequence). V was shortened by 3 bases and J by 4 bases, with 10 bases between the two germline ends. The CDR3 region has the DNA TGTGCCAGTAGTATGGTTTCCGGTAATCAGCCCCAGCATTTT. Encoded protein: CASSMVSGNQPQHF.

The rearrangement links TRBV7-3 to TRBJ2-2; 9 nucleotides match TRBD2. Germline lookup yields CDR1 SGHTA and CDR2 FQGTGA. The CDR3 covers 18 residues. With 3 bases clipped from V and 3 bases from J, the junction kept 11 bases outside the gene matches. CDR3 sequence: CASSFTTVAGADTGELFF. The CDR3 DNA reads as TGTGCCAGCAGCTTCACAACAGTAGCGGGAGCAGACACCGGGGAGCTGTTTTTT.

The chain uses TRBV5-6 and TRBJ2-7, with D hard to call. The CDR3 sequence is 12 residues long. Germline values: CDR1 SGHDT, CDR2 YYEEEE. The V end was cut by 0 bases, the J end by 6 bases, with 7 bases between. CDR3 sequence reads: CASSLGSGEQYF. The CDR3 DNA is TGTGCCAGCAGCTTGGGGTCAGGCGAGCAGTACTTC.

This chain uses TRBV6-5 with TRBJ2-7; no definite D call. V lost 0 bases and J 5 bases, leaving 8 bases between the germline ends. This CDR3 spans 13 amino acids. Germline V gives CDR1 MNHEY, CDR2 SVGAGI. Written as DNA, the CDR3 is TGTGCCAGCAGTTACTCGATGGAACACGAGCAGTACTTC. Residues: CASSYSMEHEQYF.

In its sample, this clone was seen a few times. The rearrangement links TRBV9 to TRBJ2-3; TRBD2 matches 10 bases. This CDR3 contains 15 residues. The germline CDR1 and CDR2 sequences are SGDLS and YYNGEE. The junction had 2 bases not matched to a gene; V was cut back by 0 bases and J by 4 bases. This chain's CDR3 is CASSVASGRADTQYF. The CDR3 DNA follows: TGTGCCAGCAGCGTAGCTAGCGGGAGAGCAGATACGCAGTATTTT. The complete variable domain, with remaining parts taken from reference TRBV9 and TRBJ2-3, reads DSGVTQTPKHLITATGQRVTLRCSPRSGDLSVYWYQQSLDQGLQFLIQYYNGEERAKGNILERFSAQQFPDLHSELNLSSLELGDSALYFCASSVASGRADTQYFGPGTRLTVL.

The rearrangement uses TRBV4-1 and TRBJ2-5; D remains ambiguous. The DNA end is a closer match to TRBJ2-7, so the J assignment may be wrong. Germline loops: CDR1 MGHRA, CDR2 YSYEKL. CDR3 size: 13 residues. The CDR3 loop reads CASSQHERDEQYF. DNA of the CDR3: TGCGCCAGCAGCCAACACGAACGGGACGAGCAGTACTTC.

This clone was seen a few times. V gene TRBV19 combines with J gene TRBJ1-1, with 8 nucleotides matching TRBD1. The CDR3 contains 14 residues. Germline V gene data show CDR1 as LNHDA and CDR2 as SQIVND (reference sequence). The V segment lost 1 base and the J segment 8 bases; nucleotides outside the gene matches: 6. The CDR3 loop reads CASSIGPGDREAFF. DNA of the CDR3: TGTGCCAGTAGTATAGGGCCGGGGGACAGGGAAGCTTTCTTT. Full variable domain (outside the CDR3, taken from reference TRBV19 and TRBJ1-1): DGGITQSPKYLFRKEGQNVTLSCEQNLNHDAMYWYRQDPGQGLRLIYYSQIVNDFQKGDIAEGYSVSREKKESFPLTVTSAQKNPTAFYLCASSIGPGDREAFFGQGTRLTVV.

The chain recombines TRBV5-1 with TRBJ2-7; D not resolved. V was shortened by 0 bases and J by 4 bases, with 11 bases between the two germline ends. This CDR3 is built from 14 residues. CDR1 and CDR2 (germline): SGHRS, YFSETQ. CDR3 nucleotides: TGCGCCAGCAGCTTGGGACTTGCCCAATACGAGCAGTACTTC. Its translation is CASSLGLAQYEQYF.

J is TRBJ1-1 and V is TRBV30; 7 bases agree with TRBD1. Germline V CDR1 and CDR2: GTSNPN, SVGIG (reference sequence). The trim removed 3 bases at V and 0 bases at J, leaving 4 bases unmatched. CDR3 length: 14 residues. CDR3 bases: TGTGCCTGGAGCCCGGGACAGCTGAACACTGAAGCTTTCTTT. Translated: CAWSPGQLNTEAFF.

V and J are TRBV28 and TRBJ2-2; D uncertain. The germline gives CDR1 MDHEN, CDR2 SYDVKM. The CDR3 consists of 13 residues. The V and J ends lost 6 bases and 4 bases respectively, with 9 bases between them. CDR3 bases: TGTGCCAGCAGCCTAATCCCCACCGGGGAGCTGTTTTTT. Translation gives CASSLIPTGELFF. Drawing the rest from reference TRBV28 and TRBJ2-2, the complete variable domain is DVKVTQSSRYLVKRTGEKVFLECVQDMDHENMFWYRQDPGLGLRLIYFSYDVKMKEKGDIPEGYSVSREKKERFSLILESASTNQTSMYLCASSLIPTGELFFGEGSRLTVL.

The chain joins TRBV4-1 to TRBJ1-1; no definite D call. The CDR3 is made up of 13 amino acids. Trimming took 7 bases from V and 0 from J, leaving 9 bases between them. CDR1 is MGHRA and CDR2 is YSYEKL in the germline V gene. CDR3 nucleotides: TGCGCCAGCAAAGGTGCATTGAACACTGAAGCTTTCTTT. Encoded protein: CASKGALNTEAFF.

This chain connects TRBV28 to TRBJ1-5; D remains ambiguous. Germline CDR1 is MDHEN and CDR2 is SYDVKM. The CDR3 length is 16 residues. With 5 bases removed from V and 0 bases from J, the gap between germline ends came to 14 bases. CDR3 residues: CASSGWWGNSNQPQHF. Written as DNA, the CDR3 is TGTGCCAGCAGTGGCTGGTGGGGTAATAGCAATCAGCCCCAGCATTTT.

The chain recombines TRBV5-1 with TRBJ1-2, with D tentatively TRBD1 (6 bases). Trimming took 4 bases from V and 6 from J, leaving 16 bases between them. Germline lookup yields CDR1 SGHRS and CDR2 YFSETQ. The CDR3 has 14 amino acids. CDR3 coding DNA: TGCGCCAGCAGCCCCGCCGGGGGCGCGGATGGCTACACCTTC. Its translation is CASSPAGGADGYTF.

The chain recombines TRBV11-3 with TRBJ2-1; 7 bases are shared with TRBD1. Losses at the gene ends were 3 bases for V and 9 bases for J; bases not matched to a gene: 11. CDR3 length: 15 amino acids. Germline V gives CDR1 SGHNT, CDR2 YENEEA. This chain's CDR3 is CASSFRQGPLREQFF. The CDR3 DNA sequence: TGTGCCAGCAGCTTCCGACAGGGTCCCCTCCGTGAGCAGTTCTTC.